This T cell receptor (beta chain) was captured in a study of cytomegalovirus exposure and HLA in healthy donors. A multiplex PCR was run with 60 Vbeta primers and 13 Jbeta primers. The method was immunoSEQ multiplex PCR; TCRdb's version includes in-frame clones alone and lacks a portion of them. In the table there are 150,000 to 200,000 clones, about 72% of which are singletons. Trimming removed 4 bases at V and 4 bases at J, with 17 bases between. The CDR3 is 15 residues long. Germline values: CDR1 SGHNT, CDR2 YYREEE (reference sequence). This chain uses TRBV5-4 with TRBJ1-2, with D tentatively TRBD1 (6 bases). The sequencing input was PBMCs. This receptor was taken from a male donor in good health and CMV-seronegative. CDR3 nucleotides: TGTGCCAGCAGCCGGGTATACAGGGATAGCTATGGCTACACCTTC. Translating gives CASSRVYRDSYGYTF.